A single sample gave rise to the 27 T cell receptor beta chains below, sequenced in a study of T cell responses to AZD1222 COVID-19 vaccine. TCRdb keeps only in-frame clones here, not all; method: immunoSEQ multiplex PCR. The table has 120,000 to 150,000 clones, more than 70% seen once. The sequencing used peripheral blood, collected on day 0 of AZD1222 vaccination. The receptor source for this set is an adult in good health.

The V gene is TRBV5-4, the J gene TRBJ2-1, with 7 positions matching TRBD1. Germline values: CDR1 SGHNT, CDR2 YYREEE (reference sequence). V gave up 4 bases and J gave up 6 bases; unmatched junction bases: 13. The CDR3 is made up of 16 amino acids. CDR3 residues: CASSPPRTGVRNEQFF. For the CDR3, the DNA is TGTGCCAGCAGCCCTCCCCGGACAGGCGTCCGCAATGAGCAGTTCTTC.

The table lists this clone with a count of one. The gene calls are TRBV7-6 and TRBJ2-1, with no clear D. Between the trimmed V and J ends, which lost 1 base and 0 bases, there was a span of 10 bases. There are 16 residues in the CDR3. The germline CDR1 and CDR2 sequences are SGHVS and FNYEAQ. For the CDR3, the DNA is TGTGCCAGCAGCTTAGGCAGCTTAAACTCCTACAATGAGCAGTTCTTC. Its protein product is CASSLGSLNSYNEQFF.

The rearrangement links TRBV5-1 to TRBJ2-4; possibly TRBD1 or TRBD2 for D (5 bases each). Germline lookup yields CDR1 SGHRS and CDR2 YFSETQ. The CDR3 consists of 14 residues. V lost 4 bases and J lost 4, with 12 bases in between. The CDR3 sequence: CASSPGTAKNIQYF. CDR3 nucleotides: TGCGCCAGCAGCCCCGGGACCGCGAAAAACATTCAGTACTTC. The whole variable domain, remainder taken from reference TRBV5-1 and TRBJ2-4, is KAGVTQTPRYLIKTRGQQVTLSCSPISGHRSVSWYQQTPGQGLQFLFEYFSETQRNKGNFPGRFSGRQFSNSRSEMNVSTLELGDSALYLCASSPGTAKNIQYFGAGTRLSVL.

The V gene is TRBV9, the J gene TRBJ1-1, with D hard to call. The CDR3 extends over 14 amino acids. CDR1 is SGDLS, CDR2 YYNGEE, per germline. Trimming removed 0 bases at V and 4 bases at J, with 10 bases between. In DNA, the CDR3 is TGTGCCAGCAGCGTAGGGCCGGACCCCACTGAAGCTTTCTTT. It is translated as CASSVGPDPTEAFF.

The count of this clone is one. This chain links TRBV28 with TRBJ1-3, with D unclear. Trimming took 10 bases from V and 2 from J, leaving 3 bases between them. CDR1 and CDR2 (germline): MDHEN, SYDVKM. The CDR3 contains 10 residues. The CDR3 spells CATAGNTIYF. Written as DNA, the CDR3 is TGTGCCACAGCTGGAAACACCATATATTTT.

The J gene is TRBJ2-4, the V gene TRBV11-2, with no clear D. This CDR3 has 13 amino acids. Germline loops: CDR1 SGHAT, CDR2 FQNNGV. The germline V and J ends were trimmed by 5 bases and 5 bases, with 10 bases remaining between them. The CDR3 nucleotides are TGTGCCAGCAGCCCGGGCCTCGAAAACATTCAGTACTTC. Amino acid sequence: CASSPGLENIQYF. The full variable domain, completed using reference TRBV11-2 and TRBJ2-4, is EAGVAQSPRYKIIEKRQSVAFWCNPISGHATLYWYQQILGQGPKLLIQFQNNGVVDDSQLPKDRFSAERLKGVDSTLKIQPAKLEDSAVYLCASSPGLENIQYFGAGTRLSVL.

The chain is built from TRBV6-5 and TRBJ2-7, with 9 bases matching TRBD1. The CDR3 extends over 15 amino acids. Germline V gene data show CDR1 as MNHEY and CDR2 as SVGAGI. The V gene end was trimmed by 10 bases and the J gene end by 5 bases; junction bases not matched to a gene: 15. As DNA, the CDR3 is TGTGCCACGCGATCTGCGGGACAGGGTGGGAACGAGCAGTACTTC. Translation gives CATRSAGQGGNEQYF.

V is TRBV19 and J is TRBJ1-6; D might be TRBD1 (5 bases). The germline gives CDR1 LNHDA, CDR2 SQIVND (reference sequence). This CDR3 is 15 amino acids long. V gave up 7 bases and J gave up 6 bases, with 16 bases separating them. This CDR3 reads CASTRGSGSNSPLHF. The CDR3 DNA follows: TGTGCCAGTACCCGGGGCAGCGGCTCTAATTCACCCCTCCACTTT. Together with reference TRBV19 and TRBJ1-6, the CDR3 gives the full variable domain: DGGITQSPKYLFRKEGQNVTLSCEQNLNHDAMYWYRQDPGQGLRLIYYSQIVNDFQKGDIAEGYSVSREKKESFPLTVTSAQKNPTAFYLCASTRGSGSNSPLHFGNGTRLTVT.

The gene calls are TRBV4-2 and TRBJ1-2, with D maybe TRBD1 (6 bases). Germline V CDR1 and CDR2: LGHNA, YNFKEQ. The CDR3 loop spans 16 amino acids. Trimming took off 4 bases at V and 0 bases at J, with 15 bases between the two ends. CDR3 residues: CASSPTGGLANYGYTF. The CDR3 DNA is TGTGCCAGCAGCCCCACCGGGGGGCTCGCTAACTATGGCTACACCTTC.

The chain joins TRBV6-5 to TRBJ2-7; D gene ambiguous. CDR3 length: 11 amino acids. The V end lost 5 bases, the J end lost 5 bases, and 7 bases lay between the germline ends. Germline loops: CDR1 MNHEY, CDR2 SVGAGI. CDR3: CASSPGHEQYF. In nucleotides, the CDR3 is TGTGCCAGCAGTCCAGGCCACGAGCAGTACTTC.

The V gene is TRBV3-1 (or the pseudogene TRBV3-2), the J gene TRBJ1-1; D is possibly TRBD1 (5 bases). Per germline, CDR1 LGHDT and CDR2 YNNKEL (reference sequence). V was clipped by 2 bases and J by 1 base, with 14 bases between them. The CDR3 extends over 16 amino acids. The CDR3: CASSQNGGGTNTEAFF. The CDR3, as DNA: TGTGCCAGCAGCCAAAACGGGGGGGGAACGAACACTGAAGCTTTCTTT.

The rearrangement links TRBV11-3 to TRBJ2-1; TRBD2 aligns across 8 bases. The CDR3 totals 15 residues. CDR1 SGHNT and CDR2 YENEEA come from the germline V gene. Trimming removed 4 bases from V and 2 bases from J; junction bases left unmatched: 4. This CDR3 reads CASSSAGVAYNEQFF. The CDR3 region has the DNA TGTGCCAGCAGCTCAGCGGGAGTCGCCTACAATGAGCAGTTCTTC.

This clone was observed a handful of times. The chain recombines TRBV5-1 with TRBJ1-2; 7 bases align to TRBD1. Trimming removed 6 bases from V and 2 bases from J; junction bases left unmatched: 4. The germline V gene encodes CDR1 SGHRS and CDR2 YFSETQ. The CDR3 is 13 residues long. CDR3 in amino acids: CASKAGGNYGYTF. The CDR3 coding sequence is TGCGCCAGCAAGGCAGGGGGAAACTATGGCTACACCTTC.

The chain has TRBV3-1 (or the pseudogene TRBV3-2) and TRBJ1-1; D unclear. The CDR3 contains 13 residues. Trimming removed 0 bases at V and 2 bases at J, with 4 bases between. Germline CDR1 reads LGHDT; CDR2 reads YNNKEL (reference sequence). Here the CDR3 reads CASSQEVNTEAFF. In DNA, the CDR3 is TGTGCCAGCAGCCAAGAAGTCAACACTGAAGCTTTCTTT.

The rearrangement uses TRBV9 and TRBJ2-2, with TRBD1 identical over 8 bases. Germline lookup yields CDR1 SGDLS and CDR2 YYNGEE. The CDR3 consists of 15 residues. J lost 3 bases, V lost 2 bases, and 3 bases had no gene match. DNA for the CDR3: TGTGCCAGCAGCGTGTCGGGACAGGACACCGGGGAGCTGTTTTTT. Amino acid sequence: CASSVSGQDTGELFF.

The chain combines TRBV5-6 with TRBJ2-3; D not resolved. The V end lost 0 bases, the J end lost 1 base, and 12 bases lay between the germline ends. The CDR3 spans 16 residues. From germline, CDR1 is SGHDT and CDR2 YYEEEE. CDR3 DNA: TGTGCCAGCAGCTTGGGGACCGGCCTTCGCACAGATACGCAGTATTTT. Translating it yields CASSLGTGLRTDTQYF.

The V call is TRBV10-3, the J call TRBJ1-5; D possibly corresponds to TRBD1 (5 bases). Germline values: CDR1 ENHRY, CDR2 SYGVKD. This CDR3 is 14 amino acids long. The V end was cut by 4 bases, the J end by 1 base, with 8 bases between. DNA for the CDR3: TGTGCCATCAGTGGGGGCGGGAGCAATCAGCCCCAGCATTTT. It is translated as CAISGGGSNQPQHF.

The chain's CDR3 is CASSERPNTEAFF. In DNA, the CDR3 is TGTGCCAGCAGTGAAAGGCCCAACACTGAAGCTTTCTTT. The chain couples TRBV6-1 to TRBJ1-1; D uncertain. V gave up 2 bases and J gave up 2 bases, with 6 bases separating them. The CDR3 extends over 13 amino acids. The germline gives CDR1 MNHNS, CDR2 SASEGT.

The rearrangement uses TRBV19 and TRBJ2-7; no clear D. The CDR3 is 12 amino acids. CDR1 LNHDA and CDR2 SQIVND come from the germline V gene (reference sequence). Trimming pared 3 bases from V and 1 base from J, leaving 4 bases between. In nucleotides, the CDR3 is TGTGCCAGTAGTATGGGGTCCTACGAGCAGTACTTC. Translated: CASSMGSYEQYF.

The V gene is TRBV30, the J gene TRBJ1-6; D gene uncertain. The CDR3 has 12 amino acids. Trimming took 3 bases from V and 7 from J, leaving 7 bases between them. CDR1 and CDR2 (germline): GTSNPN, SVGIG (reference sequence). CDR3 nucleotide sequence: TGTGCCTGGAGGGCTGGGAATTCACCCCTCCACTTT. Amino acids: CAWRAGNSPLHF.

J is TRBJ2-7 and V is TRBV7-8, with TRBD2 as a possible D gene (6 bases). Trimming pared 5 bases from V and 6 bases from J, leaving 17 bases between. This CDR3 has 14 residues. Germline CDR1 SGHVS, CDR2 FQNEAQ. CDR3 sequence (DNA): TGTGCCAGCAGCCGCGGAGGGCGGTACCCCGAGCAGTACTTC. This encodes CASSRGGRYPEQYF. The whole variable domain, remainder taken from reference TRBV7-8 and TRBJ2-7, is GAGVSQSPRYKVAKRGQDVALRCDPISGHVSLFWYQQALGQGPEFLTYFQNEAQLDKSGLPSDRFFAERPEGSVSTLKIQRTQQEDSAVYLCASSRGGRYPEQYFGPGTRLTVT.

The V gene is TRBV6-2 or TRBV6-3, the J gene TRBJ2-3; maybe TRBD2 (6 bases). Germline V gives CDR1 MNHEY, CDR2 SVGEGT. This CDR3 is 14 amino acids long. Trimming removed 2 bases from V and 10 bases from J, with 16 bases in between. The CDR3 region has the DNA TGTGCCAGCAGTTACACCCCAACTAGCCGGCCGCAGTATTTT. This codes for CASSYTPTSRPQYF.

The chain links TRBV15 to TRBJ1-5, with a possible D match to TRBD1 (5 bases). This CDR3 is 15 amino acids long. CDR1 and CDR2 (germline): LNHNV, YYDKDF (reference sequence). V was clipped by 2 bases and J by 7 bases, with 15 bases between them. The CDR3 DNA follows: TGTGCCACCAGCAGACAGGGAGGAGGCGGGCAGCCCCAGCATTTT. Translated, it gives CATSRQGGGGQPQHF.

The chain combines TRBV3-1 (or the pseudogene TRBV3-2) with TRBJ2-1; TRBD2 is a possible D gene (5 bases). V was trimmed by 0 bases and J by 4 bases, leaving 10 bases between them. Per the germline V gene, CDR1 is LGHDT and CDR2 is YNNKEL (reference sequence). This CDR3 is built from 15 residues. DNA of the CDR3: TGTGCCAGCAGCCAAGACCCAGCGGTATACAATGAGCAGTTCTTC. This encodes CASSQDPAVYNEQFF.

This clone was found once. In DNA, the CDR3 is TGTGCCAGCTCATCAAGGAGTGGGGGCGGCTTAGGTGGCTACACCTTC. Its protein is CASSSRSGGGLGGYTF. The rearrangement joins TRBV18 to TRBJ1-2; a weak D match, TRBD1 (6 bases). This CDR3 has 16 amino acids. Trimming removed 5 bases at V and 7 bases at J, with 23 bases between. Germline assignment: CDR1 KGHSH and CDR2 LQKENI.

The V gene is TRBV5-5, the J gene TRBJ1-5; tentative D call: TRBD1 (6 bases). V was cut by 2 bases and J by 6 bases, with 9 bases left in between. Germline CDR1 SGHKS, CDR2 YYEKEE (reference sequence). This CDR3 spans 13 amino acids. The chain's CDR3 is CASSFTGAQPQHF. The CDR3 DNA sequence: TGTGCCAGCAGCTTTACGGGGGCTCAGCCCCAGCATTTT.

The chain links TRBV5-4 to TRBJ2-7, with D uncertain. V gave up 4 bases and J gave up 1 base, with 15 bases separating them. The CDR3 covers 15 residues. The germline gives CDR1 SGHNT, CDR2 YYREEE (reference sequence). The CDR3 reads CASSATPFPSYEQYF. DNA of the CDR3: TGTGCCAGCAGCGCGACGCCGTTTCCGTCCTACGAGCAGTACTTC.